This T cell receptor (beta chain) was retrieved from a study of spatial heterogeneity in lung cancer. Study-level results: Among blood samples, ubiquitous expanded tumor TCRs appeared more at resection than at follow-up.

Noted time point: sample taken at primary tumor resection. Researchers sequenced whole RNA taken from tumor, nontumor lung or frozen PBMC without sorting. The sample holds a few counts of this clonotype. Its antigen is currently unknown. Germline CDR1 is GTSNPN and CDR2 is SVGIG (reference sequence). Trimming cost V 0 bases and J 2 bases, with 18 bases left between them. This CDR3 spans 17 amino acids. Each TCR cDNA molecule carried a unique molecular identifier. TCRdb reprocessed the 5' RACE reads with MiXCR, giving one entry per CDR3 protein. Found here are roughly 36,000 distinct CDR3 sequences, 5.8% of them singletons; the top ten hold approximately 10%.

The chain is built from TRBV30 and TRBJ2-3; D remains unclear. This sample comprised PBMCs, obtained at surgery. The receptor's source is a male donor with early-stage non-small cell lung cancer. CDR3 nucleotide sequence: TGTGCCTGGAGTGTATGGGGTTTGGGGTTAGACACAGATACGCAGTATTTT. Protein product: CAWSVWGLGLDTDTQYF.